Included here is one T cell receptor (beta chain) sequence, with context. The antigen is unknown. CDR1 is MNHEY, CDR2 SVGAGI, per germline. Trimming cost V 2 bases and J 0 bases, with 5 bases left between them. This CDR3 has 14 residues. The data belong to a study of T cell repertoires in cytomegalovirus infection. TCRdb reprocessed the reads with MiXCR, giving one entry per CDR3 protein. This table holds approximately 350,000 distinct CDR3 sequences, roughly 34% found once. This receptor was identified in a human donor in good health (CMV status not recorded). Some clones in this sample may be carry-over from other donors' samples. The material was cultured PBMCs, obtained from culture after CMV antigen stimulation. J is TRBJ1-3 and V is TRBV6-5, with D uncertain. CDR3 bases: TGTGCCAGCAGTTACACAGACTCTGGAAACACCATATATTTT. Residues: CASSYTDSGNTIYF.